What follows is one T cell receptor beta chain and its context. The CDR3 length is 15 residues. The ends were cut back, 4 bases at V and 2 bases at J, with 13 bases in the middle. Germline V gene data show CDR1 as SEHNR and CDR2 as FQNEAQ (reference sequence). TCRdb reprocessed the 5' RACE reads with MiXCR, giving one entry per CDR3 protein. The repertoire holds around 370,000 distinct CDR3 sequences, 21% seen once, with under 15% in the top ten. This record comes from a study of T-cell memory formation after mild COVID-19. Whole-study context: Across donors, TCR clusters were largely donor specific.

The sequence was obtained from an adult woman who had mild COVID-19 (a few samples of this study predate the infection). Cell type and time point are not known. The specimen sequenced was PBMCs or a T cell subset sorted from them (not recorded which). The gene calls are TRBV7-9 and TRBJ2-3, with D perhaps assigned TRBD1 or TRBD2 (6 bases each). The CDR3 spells CASSSGAATTDTQYF. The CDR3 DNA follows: TGTGCCAGCAGCTCGGGGGCAGCCACCACAGATACGCAGTATTTT. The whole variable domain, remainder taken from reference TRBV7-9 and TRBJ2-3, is DTGVSQNPRHKITKRGQNVTFRCDPISEHNRLYWYRQTLGQGPEFLTYFQNEAQLEKSRLLSDRFSAERPKGSFSTLEIQRTEQGDSAMYLCASSSGAATTDTQYFGPGTRLTVL.